The 8 T cell receptor beta chains reported below all come from one sample, sequenced in a study of beta chain features in type 1 diabetes. Expressed TCRB transcripts were sequenced because the isolated RNA had all been reverse transcribed beforehand. Clones were read by immunoSEQ multiplex PCR, and TCRdb kept only the in-frame ones, dropping some. The sample shows approximately 150,000 clones, 7.5% to 10% of them seen only once. The sequenced material came from central memory CD4+ T cells from blood. The origin of the receptors is a woman aged 18-35 years in good health.

This chain uses TRBV28 with TRBJ2-7, with 10 positions matching TRBD1. Germline V lookup: CDR1 MDHEN, CDR2 SYDVKM. This CDR3 comprises 14 residues. V shed 6 bases, J shed 2 bases, and the junction held 4 bases outside the gene matches. The CDR3 region has the DNA TGTGCCAGCAGCCTGGGACAGGGGCCCTACGAGCAGTACTTC. Its translation is CASSLGQGPYEQYF. Full variable domain (remainder filled in from reference TRBV28 and TRBJ2-7): DVKVTQSSRYLVKRTGEKVFLECVQDMDHENMFWYRQDPGLGLRLIYFSYDVKMKEKGDIPEGYSVSREKKERFSLILESASTNQTSMYLCASSLGQGPYEQYFGPGTRLTVT.

J is TRBJ2-3 and V is TRBV7-9, with TRBD1 identical over 9 bases. This CDR3 spans 16 amino acids. V was clipped by 5 bases and J by 4 bases; unmatched bases: 10. Per the germline V gene, CDR1 is SEHNR and CDR2 is FQNEAQ (reference sequence). The CDR3 loop reads CASSQGIQGASDTQYF. The CDR3 DNA sequence: TGTGCCAGCAGCCAAGGCATACAGGGGGCATCAGATACGCAGTATTTT.

The V and J genes are TRBV19 and TRBJ2-3, with 10 bases that match TRBD2. V lost 2 bases, J lost 3 bases, and 8 bases stayed unmatched. CDR1 is LNHDA, CDR2 SQIVND, per germline (reference sequence). The CDR3 length is 17 residues. The CDR3 nucleotides are TGTGCCAGTAGTATACTACCGATAGCGGGAGGTACAGATACGCAGTATTTT. Translating gives CASSILPIAGGTDTQYF.

In its sample, this clone was seen many times. This chain uses TRBV6-5 with TRBJ1-1; tentatively, D is TRBD1 (6 bases). Trimming removed 6 bases from V and 0 bases from J, with 11 bases in between. CDR3 length: 14 residues. Germline loops: CDR1 MNHEY, CDR2 SVGAGI. This chain's CDR3 is CASSPDRLNTEAFF. The CDR3 coding sequence is TGTGCCAGCAGCCCGGACAGACTGAACACTGAAGCTTTCTTT.

The chain combines TRBV18 with TRBJ1-1, with a tentative D call TRBD1 (6 bases). With 6 bases removed from V and 0 bases from J, the gap between germline ends came to 14 bases. Germline CDR1 reads KGHSH; CDR2 reads LQKENI. This CDR3 is 15 amino acids long. The CDR3 DNA sequence: TGTGCCAGCTCGGGCCAGGGGACGATGAACACTGAAGCTTTCTTT. Translated, it gives CASSGQGTMNTEAFF.

This clone has a handful of counts. The chain joins TRBV2 to TRBJ2-5, with D tentatively TRBD2 (6 bases). The CDR3 consists of 15 residues. Germline CDR1 and CDR2: SNHLY and FYNNEI. Deletions cut 4 bases from V and 3 bases from J, with 15 bases between. CDR3 sequence: CASSATGVTEETQYF. CDR3 bases: TGTGCCAGCAGTGCAACGGGGGTGACGGAAGAGACCCAGTACTTC.

This chain uses TRBV19 with TRBJ2-1, with 9 nucleotides matching TRBD2. J was trimmed by 8 bases and V by 9 bases; bases with no gene match: 8. The germline V gene has CDR1 LNHDA and CDR2 SQIVND (reference sequence). The CDR3 is 13 amino acids. The CDR3 is CASGTSFQDEQFF. The CDR3 DNA reads as TGTGCCAGCGGGACTAGCTTTCAGGATGAGCAGTTCTTC.

The genes are TRBV4-1 and TRBJ1-1, with 9 positions matching TRBD1. CDR3 length equals 15 residues. The ends lost 2 bases at V and 11 bases at J; junction bases unmatched: 12. CDR1 is MGHRA, CDR2 YSYEKL, per germline. CDR3 in DNA: TGCGCCAGCAGCCAAAATACAGGGGGCGGATTCAGGGCTTTCTTT. This translates into CASSQNTGGGFRAFF.